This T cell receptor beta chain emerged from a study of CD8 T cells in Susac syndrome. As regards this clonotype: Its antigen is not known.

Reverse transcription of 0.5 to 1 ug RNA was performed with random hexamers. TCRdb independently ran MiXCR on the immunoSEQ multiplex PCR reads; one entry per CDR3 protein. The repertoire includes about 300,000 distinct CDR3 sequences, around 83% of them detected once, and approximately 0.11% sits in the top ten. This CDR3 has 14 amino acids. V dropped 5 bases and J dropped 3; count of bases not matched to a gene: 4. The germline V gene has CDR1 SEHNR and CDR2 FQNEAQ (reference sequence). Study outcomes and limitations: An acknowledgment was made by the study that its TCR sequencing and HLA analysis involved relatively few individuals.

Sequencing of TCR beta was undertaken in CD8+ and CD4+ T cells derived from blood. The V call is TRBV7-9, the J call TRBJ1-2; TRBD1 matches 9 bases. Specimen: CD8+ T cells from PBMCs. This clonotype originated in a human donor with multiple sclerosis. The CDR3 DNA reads TGTGCCAGCAGCGGACAGGGGTGGGACTATGGCTACACCTTC. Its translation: CASSGQGWDYGYTF.